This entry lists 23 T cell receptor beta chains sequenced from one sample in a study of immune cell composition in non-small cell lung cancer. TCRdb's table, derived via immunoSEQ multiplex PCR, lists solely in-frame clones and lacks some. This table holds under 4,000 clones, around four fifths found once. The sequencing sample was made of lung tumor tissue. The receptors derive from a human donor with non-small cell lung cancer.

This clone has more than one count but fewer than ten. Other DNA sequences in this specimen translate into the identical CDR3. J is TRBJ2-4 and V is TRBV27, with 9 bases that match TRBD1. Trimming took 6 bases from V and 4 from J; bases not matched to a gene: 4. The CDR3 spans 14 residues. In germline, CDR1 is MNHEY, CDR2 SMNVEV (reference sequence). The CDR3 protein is CASSRDREKNIQYF. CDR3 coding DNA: TGTGCCAGCAGCCGGGACAGGGAGAAAAACATTCAGTACTTC.

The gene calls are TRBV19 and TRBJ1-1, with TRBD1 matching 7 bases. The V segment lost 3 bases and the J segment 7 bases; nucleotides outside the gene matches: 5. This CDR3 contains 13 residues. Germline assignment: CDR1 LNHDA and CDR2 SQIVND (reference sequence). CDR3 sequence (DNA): TGTGCCAGTAGTATGTCGACAGGGCTTGAAGCTTTCTTT. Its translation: CASSMSTGLEAFF.

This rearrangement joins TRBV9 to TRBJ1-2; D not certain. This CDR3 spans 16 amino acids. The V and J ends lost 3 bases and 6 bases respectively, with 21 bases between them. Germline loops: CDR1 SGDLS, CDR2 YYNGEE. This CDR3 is CASSAAPLRTADGYTF. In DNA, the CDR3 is TGTGCCAGCAGCGCAGCCCCCCTGAGAACAGCGGATGGCTACACCTTC.

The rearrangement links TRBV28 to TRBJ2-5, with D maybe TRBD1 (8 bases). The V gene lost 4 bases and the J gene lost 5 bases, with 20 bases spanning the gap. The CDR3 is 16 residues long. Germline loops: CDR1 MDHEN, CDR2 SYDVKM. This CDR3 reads CASSSNRGGFQETQYF. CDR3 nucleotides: TGTGCCAGCAGTTCCAACAGGGGGGGGTTCCAGGAGACCCAGTACTTC.

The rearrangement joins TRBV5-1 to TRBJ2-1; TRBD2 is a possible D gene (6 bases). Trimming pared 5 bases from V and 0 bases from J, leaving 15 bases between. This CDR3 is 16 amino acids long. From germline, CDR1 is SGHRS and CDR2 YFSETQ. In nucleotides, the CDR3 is TGCGCCAGCAGGGGAGGTGCAACTAGCTCCTACAATGAGCAGTTCTTC. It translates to CASRGGATSSYNEQFF.

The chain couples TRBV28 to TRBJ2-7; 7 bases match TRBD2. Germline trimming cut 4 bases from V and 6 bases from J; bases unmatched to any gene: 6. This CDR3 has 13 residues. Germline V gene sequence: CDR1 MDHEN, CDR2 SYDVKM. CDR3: CASSSSGTIEQYF. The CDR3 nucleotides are TGTGCCAGCAGTTCCTCCGGGACTATCGAGCAGTACTTC.

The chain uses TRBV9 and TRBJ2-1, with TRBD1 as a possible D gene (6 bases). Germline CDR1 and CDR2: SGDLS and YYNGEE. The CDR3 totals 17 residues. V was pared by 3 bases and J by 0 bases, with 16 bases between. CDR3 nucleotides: TGTGCCAGCAGCGAAACAGGGAATGCGAACTCCTACAATGAGCAGTTCTTC. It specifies CASSETGNANSYNEQFF.

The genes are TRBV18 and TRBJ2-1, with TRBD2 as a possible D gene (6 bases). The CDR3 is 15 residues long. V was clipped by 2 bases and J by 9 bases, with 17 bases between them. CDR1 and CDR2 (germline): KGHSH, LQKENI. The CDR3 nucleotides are TGTGCCAGCTCACCAGAATCCGGGGGAGCGGGTGAGCAGTTCTTC. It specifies CASSPESGGAGEQFF.

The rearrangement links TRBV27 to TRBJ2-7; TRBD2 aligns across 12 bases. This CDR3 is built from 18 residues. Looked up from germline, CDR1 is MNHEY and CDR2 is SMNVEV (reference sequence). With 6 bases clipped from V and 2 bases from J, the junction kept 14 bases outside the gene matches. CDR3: CASSPGTSGRYPPYEQYF. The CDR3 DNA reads TGTGCCAGCAGCCCCGGGACTAGCGGGCGATATCCGCCCTACGAGCAGTACTTC.

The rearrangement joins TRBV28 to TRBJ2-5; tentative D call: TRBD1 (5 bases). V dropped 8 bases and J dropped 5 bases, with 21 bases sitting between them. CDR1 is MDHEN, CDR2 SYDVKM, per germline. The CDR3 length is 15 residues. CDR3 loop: CASSPQVNSRETQYF. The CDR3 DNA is TGTGCCAGCTCGCCACAGGTTAACTCCCGGGAGACCCAGTACTTC.

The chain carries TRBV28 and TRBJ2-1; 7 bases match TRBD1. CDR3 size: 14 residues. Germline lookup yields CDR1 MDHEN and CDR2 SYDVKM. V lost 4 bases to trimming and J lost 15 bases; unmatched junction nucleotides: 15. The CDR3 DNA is TGTGCCAGCAGTTACCTCCGGCTAGGGGGCGCTTGGTTCTTC. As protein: CASSYLRLGGAWFF.

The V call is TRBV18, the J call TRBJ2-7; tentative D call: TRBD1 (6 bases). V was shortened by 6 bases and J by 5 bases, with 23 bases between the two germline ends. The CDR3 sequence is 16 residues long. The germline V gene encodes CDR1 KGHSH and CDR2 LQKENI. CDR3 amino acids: CASSPGGSTGSHEQYF. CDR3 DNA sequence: TGTGCCAGCTCGCCCGGAGGTTCAACAGGGAGCCACGAGCAGTACTTC. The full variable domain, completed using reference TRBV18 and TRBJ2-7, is NAGVMQNPRHLVRRRGQEARLRCSPMKGHSHVYWYRQLPEEGLKFMVYLQKENIIDESGMPKERFSAEFPKEGPSILRIQQVVRGDSAAYFCASSPGGSTGSHEQYFGPGTRLTVT.

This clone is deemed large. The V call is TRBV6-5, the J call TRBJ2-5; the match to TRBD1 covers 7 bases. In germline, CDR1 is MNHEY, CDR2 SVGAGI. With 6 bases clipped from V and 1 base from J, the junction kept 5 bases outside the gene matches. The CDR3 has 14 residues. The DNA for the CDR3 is TGTGCCAGCAGCACACAGGGGCCCCAAGAGACCCAGTACTTC. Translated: CASSTQGPQETQYF.

The CDR3 region has the DNA TGTGCCAGCAGCTTGGACGGGACGCCCGGGGGGACGCAGTATTTT. It codes for CASSLDGTPGGTQYF. This sequence joins TRBV7-9 and TRBJ2-3; TRBD2 agrees at 7 bases. CDR1 and CDR2 (germline): SEHNR, FQNEAQ (reference sequence). The CDR3 spans 15 residues. Germline trimming cut 3 bases from V and 9 bases from J; bases unmatched to any gene: 12.

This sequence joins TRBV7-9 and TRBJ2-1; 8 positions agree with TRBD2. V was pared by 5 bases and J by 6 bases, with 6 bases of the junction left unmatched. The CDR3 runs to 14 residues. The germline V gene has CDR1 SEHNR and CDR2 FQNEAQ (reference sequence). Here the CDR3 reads CASSLSSGINEQFF. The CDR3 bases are TGTGCCAGCAGCCTCAGTAGCGGGATCAATGAGCAGTTCTTC.

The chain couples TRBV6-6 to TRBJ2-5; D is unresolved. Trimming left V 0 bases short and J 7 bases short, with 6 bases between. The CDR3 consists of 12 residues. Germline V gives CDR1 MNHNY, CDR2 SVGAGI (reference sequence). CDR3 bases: TGTGCCAGCAGTTACTCGTCGCGGACCCAGTACTTC. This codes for CASSYSSRTQYF.

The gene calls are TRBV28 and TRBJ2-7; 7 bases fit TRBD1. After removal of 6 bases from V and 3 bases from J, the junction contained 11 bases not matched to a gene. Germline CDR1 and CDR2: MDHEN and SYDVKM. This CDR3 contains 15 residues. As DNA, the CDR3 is TGTGCCAGCAGCCTCCCCGGACAGGCCCTCTACGAGCAGTACTTC. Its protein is CASSLPGQALYEQYF.

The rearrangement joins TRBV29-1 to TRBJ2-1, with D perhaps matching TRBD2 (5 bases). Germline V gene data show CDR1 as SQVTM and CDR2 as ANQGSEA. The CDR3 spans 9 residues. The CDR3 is CRDSGGRFF. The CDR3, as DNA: TGCAGGGACTCCGGAGGACGATTCTTC.

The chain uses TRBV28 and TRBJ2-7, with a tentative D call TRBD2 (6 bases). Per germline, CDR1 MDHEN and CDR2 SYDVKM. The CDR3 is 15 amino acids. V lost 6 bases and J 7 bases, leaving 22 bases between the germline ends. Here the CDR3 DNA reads TGTGCCAGCAGATCGACTTCTCCGGGAGCGGGTGAGCAGTACTTC. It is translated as CASRSTSPGAGEQYF.

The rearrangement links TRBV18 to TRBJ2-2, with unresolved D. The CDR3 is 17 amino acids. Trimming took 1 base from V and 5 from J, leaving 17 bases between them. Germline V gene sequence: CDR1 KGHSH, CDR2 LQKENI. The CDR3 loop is CASSPRGNQLLTGELFF. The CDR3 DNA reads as TGTGCCAGCTCACCACGAGGAAACCAACTTCTAACCGGGGAGCTGTTTTTT.

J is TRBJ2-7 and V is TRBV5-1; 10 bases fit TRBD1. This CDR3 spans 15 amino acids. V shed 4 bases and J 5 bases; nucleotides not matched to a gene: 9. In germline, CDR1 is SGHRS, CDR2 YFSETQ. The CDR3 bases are TGCGCCAGCAGCACGGGACAGGGGAGCGTGGACGAGCAGTACTTC. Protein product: CASSTGQGSVDEQYF.

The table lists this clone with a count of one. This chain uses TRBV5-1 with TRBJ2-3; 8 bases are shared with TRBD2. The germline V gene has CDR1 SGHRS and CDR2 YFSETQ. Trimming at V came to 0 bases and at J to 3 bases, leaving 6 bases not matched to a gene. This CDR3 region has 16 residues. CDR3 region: CASSLVAGGATDTQYF. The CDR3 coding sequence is TGCGCCAGCAGCTTGGTCGCGGGGGGCGCGACAGATACGCAGTATTTT.

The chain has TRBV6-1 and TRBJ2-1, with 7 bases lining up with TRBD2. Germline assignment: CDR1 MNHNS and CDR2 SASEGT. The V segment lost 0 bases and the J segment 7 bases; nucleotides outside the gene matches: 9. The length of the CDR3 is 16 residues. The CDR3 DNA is TGTGCCAGCAGTGAAGCCGGCGCGGGAGTCGGAAATGAGCAGTTCTTC. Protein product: CASSEAGAGVGNEQFF.